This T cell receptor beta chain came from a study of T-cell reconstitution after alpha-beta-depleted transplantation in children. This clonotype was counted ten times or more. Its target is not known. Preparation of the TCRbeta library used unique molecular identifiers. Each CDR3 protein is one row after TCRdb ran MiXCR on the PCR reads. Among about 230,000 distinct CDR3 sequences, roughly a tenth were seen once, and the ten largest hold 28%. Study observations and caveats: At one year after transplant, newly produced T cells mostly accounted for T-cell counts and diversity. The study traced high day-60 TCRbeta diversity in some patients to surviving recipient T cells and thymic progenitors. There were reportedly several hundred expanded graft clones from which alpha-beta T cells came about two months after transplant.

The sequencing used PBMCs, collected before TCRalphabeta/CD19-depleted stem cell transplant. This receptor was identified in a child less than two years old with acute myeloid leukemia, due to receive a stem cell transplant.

The DNA for the CDR3 is TGTGCCAGCAGTAGAGGGTCCGGTGGAAACACCATATATTTT. Residues: CASSRGSGGNTIYF. The J gene is TRBJ1-3, the V gene TRBV12-3 or TRBV12-4; D gene unclear. The V end lost 5 bases, the J end lost 3 bases, and 11 bases lay between the germline ends. The CDR3 spans 14 residues.